Listed here are 20 T cell receptor beta chains from one sample, sequenced in a study of technical replicates of blood from a handful of donors. Sequencing was performed with immunoSEQ multiplex PCR; in TCRdb, only in-frame clones are kept and a portion is missing. The sample carries about 94,000 clones, nearly 97% recorded once. The sequenced sample was T cells isolated from PBMCs. The receptors shown here come from a human donor in good health.

This clone has a single count. The V gene is TRBV6-1, the J gene TRBJ2-7, with D perhaps TRBD1 (6 bases). V was clipped by 4 bases and J by 3 bases, with 16 bases between them. Germline V gene data show CDR1 as MNHNS and CDR2 as SASEGT. The CDR3 consists of 15 residues. In DNA form, the CDR3 reads TGTGCCAGCAGTGGTTACAGGGATTCCCTCTACGAGCAGTACTTC. It codes for CASSGYRDSLYEQYF.

The chain is built from TRBV6-1 and TRBJ1-2; 9 nucleotides align to TRBD1. Per the germline V gene, CDR1 is MNHNS and CDR2 is SASEGT. The CDR3 length is 14 residues. V was pared by 8 bases and J by 4 bases, with 8 bases of the junction left unmatched. CDR3 region: CASCPGTGPYGYTF. The CDR3 DNA sequence: TGTGCCAGCTGCCCGGGGACAGGGCCCTATGGCTACACCTTC.

The chain carries TRBV19 and TRBJ2-7; 7 nucleotides agree with TRBD1. Germline CDR1 LNHDA, CDR2 SQIVND (reference sequence). This CDR3 has 14 residues. V trimming: 6 bases; J trimming: 3 bases; junction bases outside the gene matches: 8. CDR3 coding DNA: TGTGCCAGTAGCAAGGGGGCAGAGGGCTACGAGCAGTACTTC. It is translated as CASSKGAEGYEQYF.

CDR3: CASSFPGHRTLGSDTQYF. DNA of the CDR3: TGTGCCAGCAGTTTTCCGGGACACCGGACCCTGGGCTCAGATACGCAGTATTTT. J is TRBJ2-3 and V is TRBV2; D possibly corresponds to TRBD1 (6 bases). With 5 bases removed from V and 4 bases from J, the gap between germline ends came to 25 bases. The germline V gene encodes CDR1 SNHLY and CDR2 FYNNEI. The CDR3 consists of 18 residues.

This clone came up once. V usage is TRBV7-9 and J usage is TRBJ1-1; D is unresolved. The V gene's germline CDR1 is SEHNR and CDR2 FQNEAQ (reference sequence). The CDR3 is 15 residues long. V gave up 4 bases and J gave up 1 base, with 13 bases separating them. The chain's CDR3 is CASSSRTAQNTEAFF. In DNA, the CDR3 is TGTGCCAGCAGCTCAAGAACAGCACAGAACACTGAAGCTTTCTTT.

This sequence joins TRBV15 and TRBJ1-1; 8 bases map to TRBD1. CDR1 and CDR2 (germline): LNHNV, YYDKDF (reference sequence). The trim removed 0 bases at V and 0 bases at J, leaving 9 bases unmatched. The CDR3 is 18 residues long. CDR3 loop: CATSRDVRQGFMNTEAFF. As DNA, the CDR3 is TGTGCCACCAGCAGAGATGTCAGACAGGGGTTTATGAACACTGAAGCTTTCTTT.

In its sample, this clone was seen once. The chain is built from TRBV6-4 and TRBJ1-1; 8 bases are shared with TRBD1. The CDR3 length is 16 residues. Germline CDR1 reads MRHNA; CDR2 reads SNTAGT. V lost 0 bases and J lost 5; bases outside the gene matches: 8. CDR3 sequence: CASSDSSRTGQTEAFF. Here the CDR3 DNA reads TGTGCCAGCAGTGACTCTTCTAGGACAGGGCAGACTGAAGCTTTCTTT.

This sequence joins TRBV4-1 and TRBJ2-7, with D maybe TRBD1 (6 bases). The germline V gene has CDR1 MGHRA and CDR2 YSYEKL. With 3 bases removed from V and 2 bases from J, the gap between germline ends came to 14 bases. The length of the CDR3 is 15 residues. The CDR3 is CASSQPGHRPYEQYF. The CDR3 DNA sequence: TGCGCCAGCAGCCAGCCGGGACACCGCCCCTACGAGCAGTACTTC.

The chain recombines TRBV9 with TRBJ2-3, with 10 bases matching TRBD2. Losses at the gene ends were 4 bases for V and 4 bases for J; bases not matched to a gene: 6. CDR3 length: 15 amino acids. Per germline, CDR1 SGDLS and CDR2 YYNGEE. CDR3 amino acids: CASSPAGGGPDTQYF. For the CDR3, the DNA is TGTGCCAGCAGCCCAGCGGGAGGGGGGCCAGATACGCAGTATTTT.

The CDR3 region has the DNA TGTGCCAGCAGCTTAGCGAGGCAGGGGATTGGGGGCTACACCTTC. This codes for CASSLARQGIGGYTF. The V call is TRBV7-2, the J call TRBJ1-2; possible D gene TRBD1, 6 bases. Trimming shortened V by 0 bases and J by 8 bases, and 16 bases separated the two germline ends. The germline CDR1 and CDR2 sequences are SGHTA and FQGNSA. CDR3 size: 15 residues.

The chain joins TRBV6-1 to TRBJ1-1, with 7 positions matching TRBD1. The CDR3 runs to 14 residues. Trimming took 7 bases from V and 4 from J; bases not matched to a gene: 9. CDR1 MNHNS and CDR2 SASEGT come from the germline V gene. The chain's CDR3 is CASKQQGSGTEAFF. The CDR3 DNA follows: TGTGCCAGCAAACAACAGGGGTCGGGCACTGAAGCTTTCTTT.

The chain couples TRBV19 to TRBJ2-7; D remains ambiguous. Germline-derived CDR1 and CDR2 are LNHDA and SQIVND (reference sequence). The CDR3 spans 14 residues. The V gene lost 1 base and the J gene lost 2 bases, with 9 bases spanning the gap. CDR3 bases: TGTGCCAGTAGTATAGTAGGTGGAGCCTACGAGCAGTACTTC. Translation: CASSIVGGAYEQYF.

The rearrangement uses TRBV28 and TRBJ2-7; D is perhaps TRBD1 (6 bases). The CDR3 has 10 amino acids. Trimming pared 8 bases from V and 7 bases from J, leaving 9 bases between. Germline CDR1 is MDHEN and CDR2 is SYDVKM. The CDR3 DNA follows: TGTGCCAGCCGACAGGAGGAGCAGTACTTC. This codes for CASRQEEQYF.

The chain uses TRBV27 and TRBJ2-7, with TRBD2 matching over 10 bases. Trimming took 1 base from V and 2 from J; bases not matched to a gene: 2. This CDR3 contains 15 residues. The germline V gene has CDR1 MNHEY and CDR2 SMNVEV (reference sequence). The CDR3 is CASSLYSGRAYEQYF. In nucleotides, the CDR3 is TGTGCCAGCAGTTTATACAGCGGGAGGGCCTACGAGCAGTACTTC.

A remark on this clone: A junction end diverges from the germline sequence, so it may reflect a read error. The genes are TRBV5-4 and TRBJ2-7, with 7 bases lining up with TRBD2. CDR3 length: 14 amino acids. In germline, CDR1 is SGHNT, CDR2 YYREEE (reference sequence). CDR3 loop: CASSWGGDYYDQYF. The CDR3, as DNA: TGTGCCAGCAGCTGGGGGGGGGATTATTACGACCAGTACTTC.

The V gene is TRBV13, the J gene TRBJ2-1; 13 bases line up with TRBD2. The CDR3 extends over 19 amino acids. V shed 5 bases, J shed 8 bases, and the junction held 18 bases outside the gene matches. Germline V gives CDR1 PRHDT, CDR2 FYEKMQ (reference sequence). CDR3 in amino acids: CASSPGLAGAIRGRYEQFF. In DNA, the CDR3 is TGTGCCAGCAGCCCAGGACTAGCGGGAGCCATACGGGGGAGATATGAGCAGTTCTTC.

The V and J genes are TRBV4-2 and TRBJ2-7; 10 bases are shared with TRBD2. V dropped 1 base and J dropped 2; count of bases not matched to a gene: 8. The CDR3 length is 17 residues. The germline CDR1 and CDR2 sequences are LGHNA and YNFKEQ. The CDR3 protein is CASSQVLAGESAYEQYF. The CDR3 DNA reads as TGTGCCAGCAGCCAAGTTCTAGCGGGGGAGTCAGCCTACGAGCAGTACTTC.

The chain carries TRBV18 and TRBJ2-7; the match to TRBD2 covers 9 bases. The CDR3 is 16 residues long. The V and J ends lost 3 bases and 2 bases, in that order; junction bases with no gene match: 8. CDR1 is KGHSH and CDR2 is LQKENI in the germline V gene. The CDR3 spells CASSPLRSGRTYEQYF. CDR3 sequence (DNA): TGTGCCAGCTCACCTCTTAGGAGCGGGAGGACCTACGAGCAGTACTTC.

The chain uses TRBV5-4 and TRBJ1-2, with TRBD1 as a possible D gene (5 bases). With 2 bases removed from V and 8 bases from J, the gap between germline ends came to 16 bases. Germline V gives CDR1 SGHNT, CDR2 YYREEE (reference sequence). The CDR3 has 14 residues. In DNA, the CDR3 is TGTGCCAGCAGCTTTTCAGGGAAAGAAGGCGGCTACACCTTC. It yields the protein CASSFSGKEGGYTF.

The rearrangement links TRBV10-1 to TRBJ2-3, with TRBD2 matching 15 bases. Germline assignment: CDR1 WNHNN and CDR2 SYGVQD (reference sequence). V lost 7 bases to trimming and J lost 6 bases; unmatched junction nucleotides: 5. The CDR3 extends over 15 amino acids. CDR3 amino acids: CASTGLAGGPDTQYF. CDR3 nucleotide sequence: TGCGCCAGCACCGGACTAGCGGGAGGGCCGGATACGCAGTATTTT.